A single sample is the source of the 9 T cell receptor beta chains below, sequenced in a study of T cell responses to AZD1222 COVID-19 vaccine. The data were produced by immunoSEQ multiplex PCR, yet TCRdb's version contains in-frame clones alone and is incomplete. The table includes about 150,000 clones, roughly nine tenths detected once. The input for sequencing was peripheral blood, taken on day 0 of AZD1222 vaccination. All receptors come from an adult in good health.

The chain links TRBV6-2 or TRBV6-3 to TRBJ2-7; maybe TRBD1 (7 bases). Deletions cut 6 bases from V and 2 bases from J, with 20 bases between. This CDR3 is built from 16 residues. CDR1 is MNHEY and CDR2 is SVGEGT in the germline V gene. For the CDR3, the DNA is TGTGCCAGCAGCCCGCGAGACAGGGAGGAGACCTACGAGCAGTACTTC. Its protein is CASSPRDREETYEQYF.

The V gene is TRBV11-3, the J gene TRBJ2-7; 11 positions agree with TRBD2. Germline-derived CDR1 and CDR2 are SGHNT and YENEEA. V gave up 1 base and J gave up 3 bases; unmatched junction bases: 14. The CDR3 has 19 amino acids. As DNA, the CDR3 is TGTGCCAGCAGCTTAGGGCTAGCGGGGGGTCCCTCTCCCGTCTACGAGCAGTACGTC. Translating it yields CASSLGLAGGPSPVYEQYV.

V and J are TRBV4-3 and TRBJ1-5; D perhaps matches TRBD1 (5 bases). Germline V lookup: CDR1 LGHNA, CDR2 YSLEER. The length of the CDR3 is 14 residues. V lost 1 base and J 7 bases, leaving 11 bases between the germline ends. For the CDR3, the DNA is TGCGCCAGCAGCCAAGCCAGGGACGGCCAGCCCCAGCATTTT. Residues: CASSQARDGQPQHF.

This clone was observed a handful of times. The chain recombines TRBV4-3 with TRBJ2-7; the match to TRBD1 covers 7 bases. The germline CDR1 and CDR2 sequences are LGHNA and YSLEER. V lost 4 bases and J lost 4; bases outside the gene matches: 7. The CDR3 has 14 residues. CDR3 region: CASSRDRGNYEQYF. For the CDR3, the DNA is TGCGCCAGCAGCCGGGACAGAGGAAATTACGAGCAGTACTTC.

In DNA form, the CDR3 reads TGTGCCTGGAGTCGGGACGGCGGTGGCTACACCTTC. Protein: CAWSRDGGGYTF. The chain employs TRBV30 and TRBJ1-2, with a possible D match to TRBD1 (5 bases). The CDR3 sequence is 12 residues long. The germline CDR1 and CDR2 sequences are GTSNPN and SVGIG (reference sequence). Trimming cost V 2 bases and J 7 bases, with 11 bases left between them.

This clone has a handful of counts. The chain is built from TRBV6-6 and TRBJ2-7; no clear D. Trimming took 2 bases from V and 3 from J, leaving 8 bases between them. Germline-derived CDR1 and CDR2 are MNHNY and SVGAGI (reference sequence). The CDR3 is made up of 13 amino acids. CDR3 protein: CASSYDGDYEQYF. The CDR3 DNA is TGTGCCAGCAGTTACGACGGAGACTACGAGCAGTACTTC.

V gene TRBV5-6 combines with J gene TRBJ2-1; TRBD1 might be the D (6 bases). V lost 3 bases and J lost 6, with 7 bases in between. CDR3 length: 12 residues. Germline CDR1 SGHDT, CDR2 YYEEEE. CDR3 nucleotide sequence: TGTGCCAGCAGCTCACAGGGCAATGAGCAGTTCTTC. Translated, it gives CASSSQGNEQFF.

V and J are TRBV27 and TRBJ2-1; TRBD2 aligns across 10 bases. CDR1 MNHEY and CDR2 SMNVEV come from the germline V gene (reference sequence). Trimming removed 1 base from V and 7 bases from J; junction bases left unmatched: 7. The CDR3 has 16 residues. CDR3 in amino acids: CASSLLSGGARNEQFF. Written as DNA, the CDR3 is TGTGCCAGCAGTTTATTAAGCGGGGGGGCCAGGAATGAGCAGTTCTTC.

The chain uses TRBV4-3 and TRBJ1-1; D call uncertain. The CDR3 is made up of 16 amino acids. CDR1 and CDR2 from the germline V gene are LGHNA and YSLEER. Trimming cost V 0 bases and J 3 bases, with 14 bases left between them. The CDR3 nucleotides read TGCGCCAGCAGCCAAGATCTTGACAAGCTATACACTGAAGCTTTCTTT. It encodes CASSQDLDKLYTEAFF.